This T cell receptor beta chain was retrieved from a study of tumor and adjacent non-tumor tissue in lung cancer. Turning to the study itself: There were some 11 adenocarcinoma, a couple of squamous cell carcinoma and 1 small cell lung cancer cases.

TCRbeta libraries were built with three rounds of nested PCR, modified from ARM-PCR. TCRdb redid the calling of the multiplex PCR reads with MiXCR, one entry per CDR3 protein. Among approximately 90,000 distinct CDR3 sequences listed, approximately 65% were seen once. RNA was extracted from bulk tissue without any cell sorting. This clonotype was counted ten times or more. Antigen: not known. The CDR3 has 13 amino acids. The germline CDR1 and CDR2 sequences are SGHTS and YDEGEE. J lost 15 bases, V lost 1 base, and 8 bases had no gene match. General study results and limits: Top 100 clones took a larger repertoire share in normal lung.

The receptor was derived from a man in his 60s with non-small cell lung cancer. This sequence joins TRBV5-8 and TRBJ2-1, with 9 bases fitting TRBD2. Sequencing was done on a sample of lung tumor tissue. The CDR3 here is CASSLPTSGLGFF. CDR3 in DNA: TGTGCCAGCAGCTTGCCGACTAGCGGCCTTGGGTTCTTC.